This is a list of T cell receptor beta chains from one sample in a study of T cell repertoires in cytomegalovirus infection. For these receptors, no antigen is known. Each CDR3 protein gets one entry after TCRdb re-called the reads with MiXCR. The sample gives 750,000 to 950,000 distinct CDR3 sequences, just under 30% of which show up once; less than 15% is in the top ten. The source was cultured CD8+ T cells from PBMCs, collected from culture after CMV antigen stimulation. These receptors were obtained from a human donor in good health (CMV status not recorded). Some clones in this sample may be carry-over from other donors' samples. Each CDR3 is given with its conserved first and last residue. Each record gives: J gene, clone size, V gene, D gene, CDR3 protein, CDR3 DNA. D genes are given only for firm matches. Part of the rows lack a size; the others show once, few, many or a class for expanded clones.

TRBJ1-1	-	TRBV5-4	-	CASSSRDITEAFF	TGTGCCAGCAGCTCCCGGGACATCACTGAAGCTTTCTTT
TRBJ2-3	few	TRBV4-2	TRBD2	CASSQRLAGGGRTDTQYF	TGTGCCAGCAGCCAAAGACTAGCGGGCGGGGGCCGTACAGATACGCAGTATTTT
TRBJ1-1	once	TRBV27	-	CASSTTATTNTEAFF	TGTGCCAGCAGTACCACAGCTACAACGAACACTGAAGCTTTCTTT
TRBJ1-1	-	TRBV7-9	-	CASSLLGSPWGAFF	TGTGCCAGCAGCTTGCTTGGGTCCCCCTGGGGAGCTTTCTTT
TRBJ2-1	-	TRBV19	-	CASSIDSWGKIYNEQFF	TGTGCCAGTAGTATTGATTCTTGGGGCAAAATATACAATGAGCAGTTCTTC
TRBJ2-1	many	TRBV7-9	TRBD2	CASRPGTSGGFYEQFF	TGTGCCAGCAGACCCGGGACTAGCGGGGGGTTTTATGAGCAGTTCTTC
TRBJ2-6	-	TRBV9	-	CASSVRRDGSSGANVLTF	TGTGCCAGCAGCGTACGCCGGGACGGTAGCTCTGGGGCCAACGTCCTGACTTTC
TRBJ1-1	-	TRBV6-6	-	CASSYTEVRTEAFF	TGTGCCAGCAGCTACACAGAGGTGCGCACTGAAGCTTTCTTT
TRBJ1-5	-	TRBV6-1	-	CASSEEGNSQPQHF	TGTGCCAGCAGTGAAGAGGGCAACAGTCAGCCCCAGCATTTT
TRBJ1-1	many	TRBV20-1	-	CSARVRGLNTEAFF	TGCAGTGCTAGAGTTCGGGGGTTGAACACTGAAGCTTTCTTT
TRBJ1-5	few	TRBV27	-	CASSPGGLAQHF	TGTGCCAGCAGTCCGGGGGGTCTTGCCCAGCATTTT
TRBJ1-2	once	TRBV19	-	CATLGTTPGGYTF	TGTGCCACCCTCGGAACGACGCCGGGTGGCTACACCTTC
TRBJ2-7	-	TRBV6-6	TRBD1	CATGTGNFYEQYF	TGTGCCACCGGGACAGGGAACTTTTACGAGCAGTACTTC
TRBJ1-1	-	TRBV25-1	TRBD1	CASSEYLGQGANTEAFF	TGTGCCAGCAGTGAATACCTAGGACAGGGGGCGAACACTGAAGCTTTCTTT
TRBJ2-2	-	TRBV5-5	TRBD1	CASSTRDRVRSGELFF	TGTGCCAGCAGCACCCGGGACAGGGTTAGGTCCGGGGAGCTGTTTTTT
TRBJ1-4	few	TRBV7-6	-	CASSVQGSNEKLFF	TGTGCCAGCAGCGTCCAAGGTTCTAATGAAAAACTGTTTTTT
TRBJ1-2	few	TRBV25-1	-	CASSDHGTYSNGYTF	TGTGCCAGCAGTGATCATGGCACCTACTCCAATGGCTACACCTTC
TRBJ2-4	-	TRBV6-6	TRBD2	CASSLNLAGGPRGSIQYF	TGTGCCAGCAGCCTAAACCTAGCGGGGGGGCCAAGGGGGAGCATTCAGTACTTC
TRBJ1-6	-	TRBV7-2	-	CASSPDGLSYNSPLHF	TGTGCCAGCAGCCCAGATGGCCTCTCCTATAATTCACCCCTCCACTTT
TRBJ2-2	-	TRBV11-3	TRBD1	CASSGDRGYTGELFF	TGTGCCAGCAGCGGGGACAGGGGATACACCGGGGAGCTGTTTTTT
TRBJ1-2	few	TRBV9	-	CASSAPGTRVYYGYTF	TGTGCCAGCAGCGCGCCGGGGACGAGGGTTTACTATGGCTACACCTTC
TRBJ1-2	few	TRBV6-2/TRBV6-3	-	CASSYGGAGYGYTF	TGTGCCAGCAGTTACGGGGGCGCAGGCTATGGCTACACCTTC
TRBJ2-7	many	TRBV7-2	-	CASSFKKWDGAYEQYF	TGTGCCAGCAGCTTCAAGAAGTGGGACGGTGCCTACGAGCAGTACTTC
TRBJ1-1	-	TRBV29-1	TRBD1	CSVLTGGRTEAFF	TGCAGCGTCCTGACAGGGGGCAGAACTGAAGCTTTCTTT
TRBJ1-1	-	TRBV12-3/TRBV12-4	-	CASSLDGRATEAFF	TGTGCCAGCAGTTTAGACGGCCGGGCCACTGAAGCTTTCTTT
TRBJ1-2	-	TRBV2	-	CASSRDTTNYGYTF	TGTGCCAGCAGTCGGGACACCACTAACTATGGCTACACCTTC
TRBJ2-7	-	TRBV4-1	TRBD2	CASSQDLGSGASYEQYF	TGCGCCAGCAGCCAAGATCTAGGTAGCGGGGCTTCCTACGAGCAGTACTTC
TRBJ2-3	many	TRBV7-8	-	CASSHQASGGSTDTQYF	TGTGCCAGCAGCCACCAAGCATCAGGGGGGAGCACAGATACGCAGTATTTT
TRBJ2-1	-	TRBV6-4	-	CASSDSQGQLGWNEQFF	TGTGCCAGCAGTGACTCACAGGGTCAGCTAGGTTGGAATGAGCAGTTCTTC
TRBJ2-1	few	TRBV4-3	-	CASSQDGAARGTNEQFF	TGCGCCAGCAGCCAAGATGGGGCAGCGAGGGGGACCAATGAGCAGTTCTTC
TRBJ1-6	few	TRBV27	-	CASRRGGLENSPLHF	TGTGCCAGCAGGAGGGGAGGACTTGAGAATTCACCCCTCCACTTT
TRBJ2-3	few	TRBV14	-	CASTRGASDTQYF	TGTGCCAGCACCCGGGGGGCCAGTGATACGCAGTATTTT
TRBJ2-2	once	TRBV9	-	CASRGEMTGELFF	TGTGCCAGCCGCGGGGAGATGACCGGGGAGCTGTTTTTT
TRBJ2-7	-	TRBV29-1	TRBD1	CSASGGTSYEQYF	TGCAGCGCGTCAGGGGGCACCTCCTACGAGCAGTACTTC
TRBJ1-4	-	TRBV2	TRBD1	CASSELTGGFEKLFF	TGTGCCAGCAGTGAACTAACAGGGGGCTTTGAAAAACTGTTTTTT
TRBJ1-6	-	TRBV11-2	-	CASSPQVAGRSSYNSPLHF	TGTGCCAGCAGCCCCCAGGTGGCAGGACGGAGCTCCTATAATTCACCCCTCCACTTT
TRBJ1-1	many	TRBV7-2	-	CASSHRRGGNTEAFF	TGTGCCAGCAGCCATCGCAGGGGTGGTAACACTGAAGCTTTCTTT
TRBJ2-4	-	TRBV5-6	TRBD1	CASSTEGALQYF	TGTGCCAGCAGCACCGAGGGGGCACTTCAGTACTTC
TRBJ2-7	few	TRBV19	-	CASSGGGTYEQYF	TGTGCCAGTAGCGGGGGAGGAACCTACGAGCAGTACTTC
TRBJ2-3	few	TRBV6-6	-	CASWEGTDTQYF	TGTGCCAGCTGGGAGGGCACAGATACGCAGTATTTT
TRBJ1-2	-	TRBV7-3	TRBD1	CASSLTAQTGGAYGYTF	TGTGCCAGCAGCTTAACGGCCCAGACAGGGGGCGCCTATGGCTACACCTTC
TRBJ2-5	few	TRBV4-1	TRBD1	CASSQDSRGKETQYF	TGCGCCAGCAGCCAAGATAGCAGGGGGAAAGAGACCCAGTACTTC
TRBJ2-1	-	TRBV9	-	CASSVGWAYNEQFF	TGTGCCAGCAGCGTAGGTTGGGCTTACAATGAGCAGTTCTTC
TRBJ1-2	-	TRBV7-9	-	CASSLIQFNDGYTF	TGTGCCAGCAGCTTAATACAATTCAACGATGGCTACACCTTC
TRBJ1-1	-	TRBV6-6	-	CASSGTTGPSDTEAFF	TGTGCCAGCAGTGGGACAACAGGGCCTTCGGACACTGAAGCTTTCTTT
TRBJ2-1	-	TRBV20-1	-	CSARAVRGSYEQFF	TGCAGTGCTCGCGCGGTGCGGGGTAGCTATGAGCAGTTCTTC
TRBJ1-2	many	TRBV7-6	-	CASSLTEDGSNYGYTF	TGTGCCAGCAGCTTAACTGAGGACGGCTCTAACTATGGCTACACCTTC